The clone carrying this T cell receptor (beta chain) was observed a handful of times. The data stem from a study of blood T cells in healthy people across ages. For the second PCR, which ran for about 6 to 11 cycles, a sample-barcoded 5' primer and a J-beta primer mix were used. TCRdb redid the calling of the 5' RACE reads with MiXCR, one entry per CDR3 protein. The sample lists 950,000 to 1,200,000 distinct CDR3 sequences, 35% to 40% occurring once. The ends lost 0 bases at V and 5 bases at J; junction bases unmatched: 6. Germline V gene sequence: CDR1 DFQATT, CDR2 SNEGSKA (reference sequence). The CDR3 has 16 amino acids.

The chain recombines TRBV20-1 with TRBJ1-6; 8 positions agree with TRBD1. This TCR was sampled from a man between 18 and 29 years old in good health. Material for sequencing was blood. CDR3 nucleotide sequence: TGCAGTGCTAGAGACTTGGACAGGGCGGATAATTCACCCCTCCACTTT. The encoded protein is CSARDLDRADNSPLHF.